This T cell receptor beta chain was captured by sequencing in a study of CD8 T cells in ankylosing spondylitis. V lost 2 bases to trimming and J lost 4 bases; unmatched junction nucleotides: 6. CDR3 size: 16 residues. In germline, CDR1 is SGHRS, CDR2 YFSETQ. In TCRdb, the 5' RACE reads were re-called with MiXCR into one record per CDR3 protein. The table records about 200,000 distinct CDR3 sequences, 6% to 8.5% of them present only once. This clonotype was seen repeatedly, ten times or more. What it binds is not known. Study-level findings and limits: Within ankylosing spondylitis blood, a TCR beta motif made up of seven or eight highly homologous variants appeared to be characteristic. CD8+ cells made up the disease-linked clones, which were relatively rare in peripheral blood.

Sample: blood, either unsorted or a sorted T cell fraction (not recorded which). The chain carries TRBV5-1 and TRBJ2-1; 10 bases align to TRBD2. The clonotype was recovered from a male donor with ankylosing spondylitis. CDR3 nucleotides: TGCGCCAGCAGCTTCAGCGGGGGGGCAGAATACAATGAGCAGTTCTTC. This sequence encodes CASSFSGGAEYNEQFF.